The subject of this entry is one T cell receptor beta chain. Its antigen is unidentified. The sample comes from a study of metastatic and nonmetastatic thyroid tumors. Across the study: Across peripheral blood and tumor or nodule tissue samples taken from malignant and benign thyroid patients, the repertoires were compared with one another. Study-wide findings and caveats: Versus benign nodules, malignant thyroid tumors reportedly had significantly higher TCR beta diversity, in blood and tumor.

Per the authors' pipeline: A classifier of distant metastasis in papillary thyroid cancer was built from CDR3 differences (across clinicopathological groups). TCRdb recomputed clones from the PCR reads via MiXCR. What appears here as the V and J calls and clone size reflects TCRdb's work, not the paper's. The sample yields 20,000 to 25,000 clones, about a quarter seen once. CDR1 and CDR2 (germline): MNHEY, SVGEGT. V lost 7 bases and J 0 bases, leaving 10 bases between the germline ends. The CDR3 extends over 15 amino acids. No patient received treatment before thyroid surgery. V is TRBV6-2 or TRBV6-3 and J is TRBJ2-6; no firm D call. This TCR was recovered from a female donor with papillary thyroid cancer or a benign thyroid nodule (not recorded which). Some clones in this sample may be carry-over from other donors' samples. The sequencing input was tumor tissue. The chain's CDR3 is CASTPSSSGANVLTF. DNA for the CDR3: TGTGCCAGCACCCCCAGTAGCTCTGGGGCCAACGTCCTGACTTTC.